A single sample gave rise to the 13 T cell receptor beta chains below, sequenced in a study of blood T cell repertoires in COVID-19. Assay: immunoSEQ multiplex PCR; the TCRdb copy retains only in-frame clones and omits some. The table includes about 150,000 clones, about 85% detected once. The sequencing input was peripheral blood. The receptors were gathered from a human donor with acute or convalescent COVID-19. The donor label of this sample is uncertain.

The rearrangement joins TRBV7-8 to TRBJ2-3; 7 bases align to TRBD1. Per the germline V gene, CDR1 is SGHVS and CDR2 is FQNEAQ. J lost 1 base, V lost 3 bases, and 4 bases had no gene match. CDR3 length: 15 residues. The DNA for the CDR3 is TGTGCCAGCAGCTTCACAGGGGTCGGCACAGATACGCAGTATTTT. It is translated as CASSFTGVGTDTQYF.

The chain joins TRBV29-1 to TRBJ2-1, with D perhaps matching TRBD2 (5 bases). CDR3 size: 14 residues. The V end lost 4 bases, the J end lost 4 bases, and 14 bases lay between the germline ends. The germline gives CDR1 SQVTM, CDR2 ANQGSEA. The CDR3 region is CSVVKDLGYNEQFF. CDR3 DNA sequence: TGCAGCGTTGTGAAGGACTTGGGTTACAATGAGCAGTTCTTC.

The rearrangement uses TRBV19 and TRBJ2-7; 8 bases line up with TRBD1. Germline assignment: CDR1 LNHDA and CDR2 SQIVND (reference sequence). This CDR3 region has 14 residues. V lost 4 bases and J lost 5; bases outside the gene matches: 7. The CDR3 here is CASSTQTGVHEQYF. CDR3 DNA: TGTGCCAGTAGTACCCAGACAGGGGTCCACGAGCAGTACTTC.

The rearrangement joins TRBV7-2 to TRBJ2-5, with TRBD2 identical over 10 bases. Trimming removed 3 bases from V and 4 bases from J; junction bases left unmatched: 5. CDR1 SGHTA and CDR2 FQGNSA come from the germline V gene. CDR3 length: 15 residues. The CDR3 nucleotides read TGTGCCAGCAGCTTCCTAGCGGGGGCGGGAGAGACCCAGTACTTC. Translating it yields CASSFLAGAGETQYF. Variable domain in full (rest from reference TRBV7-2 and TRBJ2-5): GAGVSQSPSNKVTEKGKDVELRCDPISGHTALYWYRQSLGQGLEFLIYFQGNSAPDKSGLPSDRFSAERTGGSVSTLTIQRTQQEDSAVYLCASSFLAGAGETQYFGPGTRLLVL.

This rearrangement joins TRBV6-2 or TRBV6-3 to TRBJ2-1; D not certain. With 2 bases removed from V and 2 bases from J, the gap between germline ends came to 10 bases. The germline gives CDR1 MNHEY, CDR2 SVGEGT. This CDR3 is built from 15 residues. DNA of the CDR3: TGTGCCAGCAGTTACGCAGTATTCCCCTACAATGAGCAGTTCTTC. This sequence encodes CASSYAVFPYNEQFF.

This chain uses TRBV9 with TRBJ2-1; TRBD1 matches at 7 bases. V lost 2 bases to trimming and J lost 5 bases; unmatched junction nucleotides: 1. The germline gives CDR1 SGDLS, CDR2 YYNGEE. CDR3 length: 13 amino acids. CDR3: CASSVTGNNEQFF. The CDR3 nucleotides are TGTGCCAGCAGCGTGACAGGGAACAATGAGCAGTTCTTC. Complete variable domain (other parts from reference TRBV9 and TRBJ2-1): DSGVTQTPKHLITATGQRVTLRCSPRSGDLSVYWYQQSLDQGLQFLIQYYNGEERAKGNILERFSAQQFPDLHSELNLSSLELGDSALYFCASSVTGNNEQFFGPGTRLTVL.

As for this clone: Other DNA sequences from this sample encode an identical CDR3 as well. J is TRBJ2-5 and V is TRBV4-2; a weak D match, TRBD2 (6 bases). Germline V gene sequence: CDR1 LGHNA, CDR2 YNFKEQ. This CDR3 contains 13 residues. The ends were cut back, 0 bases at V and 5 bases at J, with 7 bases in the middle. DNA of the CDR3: TGTGCCAGCAGCCAAGACCGGGGGGAGACCCAGTACTTC. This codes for CASSQDRGETQYF.

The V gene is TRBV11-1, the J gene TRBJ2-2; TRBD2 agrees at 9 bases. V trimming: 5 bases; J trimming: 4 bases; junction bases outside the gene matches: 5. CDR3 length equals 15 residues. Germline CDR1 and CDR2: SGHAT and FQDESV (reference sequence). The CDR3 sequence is CASSPREGRTGELFF. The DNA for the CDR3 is TGTGCCAGCAGCCCGCGGGAGGGCCGCACCGGGGAGCTGTTTTTT. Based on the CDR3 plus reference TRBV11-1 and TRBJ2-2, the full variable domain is EAEVAQSPRYKITEKSQAVAFWCDPISGHATLYWYRQILGQGPELLVQFQDESVVDDSQLPKDRFSAERLKGVDSTLKIQPAELGDSAMYLCASSPREGRTGELFFGEGSRLTVL.

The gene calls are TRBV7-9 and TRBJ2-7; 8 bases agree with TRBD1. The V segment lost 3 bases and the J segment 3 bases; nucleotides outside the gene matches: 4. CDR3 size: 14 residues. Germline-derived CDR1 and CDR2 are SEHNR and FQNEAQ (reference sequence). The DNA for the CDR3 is TGTGCCAGCAGCTTTGAGACAGGGGTCTACGAGCAGTACTTC. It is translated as CASSFETGVYEQYF. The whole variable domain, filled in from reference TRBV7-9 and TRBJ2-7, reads DTGVSQNPRHKITKRGQNVTFRCDPISEHNRLYWYRQTLGQGPEFLTYFQNEAQLEKSRLLSDRFSAERPKGSFSTLEIQRTEQGDSAMYLCASSFETGVYEQYFGPGTRLTVT.

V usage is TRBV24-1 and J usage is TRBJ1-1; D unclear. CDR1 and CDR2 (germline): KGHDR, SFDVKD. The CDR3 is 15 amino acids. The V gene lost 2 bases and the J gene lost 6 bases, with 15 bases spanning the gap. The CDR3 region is CATSDSQNEAAEAFF. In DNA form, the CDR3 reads TGTGCCACCAGTGATTCTCAGAATGAGGCGGCTGAAGCTTTCTTT.

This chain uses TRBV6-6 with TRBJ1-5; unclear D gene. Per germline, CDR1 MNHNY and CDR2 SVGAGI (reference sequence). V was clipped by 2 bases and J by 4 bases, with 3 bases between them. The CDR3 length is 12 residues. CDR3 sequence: CASSYENQPQHF. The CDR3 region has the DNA TGTGCCAGCAGTTACGAGAATCAGCCCCAGCATTTT.

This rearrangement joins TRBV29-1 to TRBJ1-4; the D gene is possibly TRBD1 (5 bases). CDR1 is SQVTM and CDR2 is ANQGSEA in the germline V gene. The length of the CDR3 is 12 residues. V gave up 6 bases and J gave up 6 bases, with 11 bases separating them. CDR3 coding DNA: TGCAGCGTGGCGGGGGGTGATGAAAAACTGTTTTTT. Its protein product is CSVAGGDEKLFF.

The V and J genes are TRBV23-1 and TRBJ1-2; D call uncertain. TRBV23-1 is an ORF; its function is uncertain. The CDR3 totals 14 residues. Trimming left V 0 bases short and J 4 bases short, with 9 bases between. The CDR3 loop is CASSQSLPVYGYTF. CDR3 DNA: TGCGCCAGCAGTCAATCCCTTCCAGTCTATGGCTACACCTTC.